This TCR beta chain was documented in a study of T cells after yellow fever vaccination. Study summary: Each low-cell-number fraction was prepared by means of SMART-Seq v4 Ultra Low Input.

5'RACE template switching added a universal primer site and UMIs to TCR cDNA. TCRdb independently ran MiXCR on the 5' RACE reads; one entry per CDR3 protein. The data show some 240,000 distinct CDR3 sequences, with about 5.2% seen just once and 2.5% to 4% held by the top ten. Trimming at V came to 5 bases and at J to 3 bases, leaving 7 bases not matched to a gene. Germline lookup yields CDR1 PRHDT and CDR2 FYEKMQ (reference sequence). The CDR3 is 14 amino acids. This sample comprised CD4+ T cells sorted from PBMCs, obtained on the day of the yellow fever booster vaccination. This sequence was found in a man in his late teens or twenties who received the YFV17D yellow fever vaccine. The chain links TRBV13 to TRBJ2-7; 7 bases map to TRBD1. CDR3 region: CASSRLRQGYEQYF. The CDR3, as DNA: TGTGCCAGCAGCCGACTTAGACAGGGCTACGAGCAGTACTTC.